One and the same sample provided the 23 T cell receptor beta chains below, sequenced in a study of CD8+ T cells in alopecia areata. The treatment denotes: oral pan-JAK inhibitor, 5-10 mg twice daily. Extracted from the samples, RNA was reverse transcribed into cDNA to serve as the sequencing template. This table comes from immunoSEQ multiplex PCR, and its TCRdb copy is limited to in-frame clones, with some not included. The repertoire consists of under 150,000 clones, with 60% to 65% occurring once and the leading ten covering more than 5.5%. This specimen consisted of CD4+ T cells sorted from blood, obtained at week 4, from a patient treated with tofacitinib. The receptors were sampled from a human donor with alopecia areata.

The chain carries TRBV27 and TRBJ2-7, with TRBD2 identical over 12 bases. V dropped 6 bases and J dropped 2; count of bases not matched to a gene: 5. The CDR3 is made up of 15 amino acids. CDR1 is MNHEY, CDR2 SMNVEV, per germline (reference sequence). The CDR3 is CASSETSGGPYEQYF. CDR3 DNA sequence: TGTGCCAGCAGCGAGACTAGCGGGGGACCCTACGAGCAGTACTTC.

This sequence joins TRBV29-1 and TRBJ2-5; D remains unclear. Between the trimmed V and J ends, which lost 7 bases and 5 bases, there was a span of 8 bases. This CDR3 spans 10 amino acids. Germline V CDR1 and CDR2: SQVTM, ANQGSEA. For the CDR3, the DNA is TGCAGCGCCGGGCGGGAGACCCAGTACTTC. Protein sequence: CSAGRETQYF.

J is TRBJ1-2 and V is TRBV29-1; D is unclear. Trimming removed 5 bases from V and 2 bases from J, with 24 bases in between. The CDR3 is 17 residues long. CDR1 and CDR2 from the germline V gene are SQVTM and ANQGSEA. CDR3 coding DNA: TGCAGCGTTTTTGATTTCGGGGTCAGAAATACCAACTATGGCTACACCTTC. Translated: CSVFDFGVRNTNYGYTF.

This chain links TRBV9 with TRBJ2-1; no definite D call. Looked up from germline, CDR1 is SGDLS and CDR2 is YYNGEE. V lost 0 bases, J lost 1 base, and 8 bases lay in between. The CDR3 has 15 amino acids. The CDR3 nucleotides read TGTGCCAGCAGCGTAGATGGGCGGTCCTACAATGAGCAGTTCTTC. Amino acid sequence: CASSVDGRSYNEQFF.

A remark on this clone: Other nucleotide sequences in the sample specify the same CDR3. The genes are TRBV29-1 and TRBJ2-2, with 7 bases aligning to TRBD1. The V gene end was trimmed by 6 bases and the J gene end by 0 bases; junction bases not matched to a gene: 4. The CDR3 contains 14 residues. Germline values: CDR1 SQVTM, CDR2 ANQGSEA. CDR3 in DNA: TGCAGCGTCCGCAGGGGGACGAACACCGGGGAGCTGTTTTTT. Its translation: CSVRRGTNTGELFF.

The chain employs TRBV4-1 and TRBJ2-5; 15 nucleotides line up with TRBD2. J was trimmed by 0 bases and V by 3 bases; bases with no gene match: 2. Germline V gene sequence: CDR1 MGHRA, CDR2 YSYEKL. The length of the CDR3 is 17 residues. CDR3 sequence: CASSQGTSGRYQETQYF. The CDR3 DNA reads TGCGCCAGCAGCCAGGGGACTAGCGGGAGGTACCAAGAGACCCAGTACTTC.

V gene TRBV5-4 combines with J gene TRBJ2-6, with TRBD2 as a possible D gene (7 bases). The CDR3 has 16 amino acids. V was shortened by 7 bases and J by 4 bases, with 18 bases between the two germline ends. The germline CDR1 and CDR2 sequences are SGHNT and YYREEE (reference sequence). The CDR3 reads CASSPGGGEGANVLTF. CDR3 sequence (DNA): TGTGCCAGCTCCCCCGGCGGGGGCGAGGGGGCCAACGTCCTGACTTTC.

The CDR3: CASSPAGTVRNTIYF. As DNA, the CDR3 is TGTGCCAGCAGTCCCGCAGGGACAGTAAGGAACACCATATATTTT. V is TRBV28 and J is TRBJ1-3; 7 nucleotides agree with TRBD1. Germline CDR1 MDHEN, CDR2 SYDVKM. V shed 5 bases and J 7 bases; nucleotides not matched to a gene: 11. The CDR3 spans 15 residues. Complete variable domain (other parts from reference TRBV28 and TRBJ1-3): DVKVTQSSRYLVKRTGEKVFLECVQDMDHENMFWYRQDPGLGLRLIYFSYDVKMKEKGDIPEGYSVSREKKERFSLILESASTNQTSMYLCASSPAGTVRNTIYFGEGSWLTVV.

CDR3 residues: CASSEVTEGYTF. The CDR3 DNA is TGTGCCAGCAGTGAAGTTACGGAGGGCTACACCTTC. The chain couples TRBV2 to TRBJ1-2; D is unclear. V shed 1 base and J shed 8 bases, with 8 bases lying between them. The CDR3 sequence is 12 residues long. The germline V gene has CDR1 SNHLY and CDR2 FYNNEI.

The chain has TRBV7-2 and TRBJ1-2; 8 bases align to TRBD1. J lost 4 bases, V lost 4 bases, and 5 bases had no gene match. Germline-derived CDR1 and CDR2 are SGHTA and FQGNSA. This CDR3 has 14 residues. CDR3 region: CASSSQGASYGYTF. The CDR3 DNA follows: TGTGCCAGCAGCTCGCAGGGGGCTAGCTATGGCTACACCTTC.

In nucleotides, the CDR3 is TGTGCCCACAGCTCGGGGAATGAGCAGTTCTTC. The encoded protein is CAHSSGNEQFF. This chain links TRBV30 with TRBJ2-1, with D maybe TRBD2 (5 bases). There are 11 residues in the CDR3. Germline V gene lookup returns CDR1 GTSNPN and CDR2 SVGIG (reference sequence). V was cut by 8 bases and J by 7 bases, with 12 bases left in between.

This clone occurred once. The chain employs TRBV28 and TRBJ2-7, with 13 positions matching TRBD2. Germline assignment: CDR1 MDHEN and CDR2 SYDVKM. V lost 6 bases, J lost 7 bases, and 9 bases stayed unmatched. This CDR3 contains 15 residues. CDR3 sequence reads: CASRRRTSGSREQYF. The DNA for the CDR3 is TGTGCCAGCAGACGACGGACTAGCGGGAGTCGAGAGCAGTACTTC.

V gene TRBV2 combines with J gene TRBJ1-5; D gene ambiguous. The CDR3 loop spans 14 amino acids. Germline loops: CDR1 SNHLY, CDR2 FYNNEI. Deletions cut 2 bases from V and 4 bases from J, with 9 bases between. CDR3 DNA: TGTGCCAGCAGTGAACAGGCAGTTAATCAGCCCCAGCATTTT. Its protein product is CASSEQAVNQPQHF.

The gene calls are TRBV29-1 and TRBJ1-1, with 11 bases that match TRBD1. The length of the CDR3 is 14 residues. Germline V gene sequence: CDR1 SQVTM, CDR2 ANQGSEA. The junction had 8 bases not matched to a gene; V was cut back by 7 bases and J by 4 bases. The CDR3 sequence: CSAITGTGGTEAFF. The CDR3 DNA sequence: TGCAGCGCCATAACCGGGACAGGGGGCACTGAAGCTTTCTTT. The variable domain in full, with the rest retrieved from reference TRBV29-1 and TRBJ1-1, is SAVISQKPSRDICQRGTSLTIQCQVDSQVTMMFWYRQQPGQSLTLIATANQGSEATYESGFVIDKFPISRPNLTFSTLTVSNMSPEDSSIYLCSAITGTGGTEAFFGQGTRLTVV.

V usage is TRBV15 and J usage is TRBJ1-1; D might be TRBD1 (6 bases). The CDR3 covers 14 residues. V was pared by 1 base and J by 5 bases, with 11 bases between. Germline CDR1 LNHNV, CDR2 YYDKDF (reference sequence). CDR3 in amino acids: CATSRAGQGTEAFF. CDR3 nucleotide sequence: TGTGCCACCAGCAGAGCCGGGCAGGGGACTGAAGCTTTCTTT.

This chain joins TRBV15 and TRBJ2-7, with D tentatively TRBD1 (5 bases). The V gene lost 1 base and the J gene lost 5 bases, with 6 bases spanning the gap. CDR3 length: 12 amino acids. Germline CDR1 is LNHNV and CDR2 is YYDKDF (reference sequence). In nucleotides, the CDR3 is TGTGCCACCAGCAGAGCAGGGAACGAGCAGTACTTC. Translated: CATSRAGNEQYF.

This rearrangement joins TRBV29-1 to TRBJ1-1; D gene unclear. Germline V gene data show CDR1 as SQVTM and CDR2 as ANQGSEA. The CDR3 has 14 amino acids. V lost 3 bases to trimming and J lost 2 bases, with 13 bases between them. The CDR3 DNA reads as TGCAGCGTTGAGATGCAGATCTTAAACACTGAAGCTTTCTTT. The encoded protein is CSVEMQILNTEAFF.

The chain couples TRBV9 to TRBJ1-4; TRBD1 is a possible D gene (5 bases). The germline V and J ends were trimmed by 4 bases and 7 bases, with 17 bases remaining between them. Germline V CDR1 and CDR2: SGDLS, YYNGEE. This CDR3 region has 15 residues. The CDR3 DNA reads as TGTGCCAGCAGCCCCTTGAACGTGGGGGGTGAAAAACTGTTTTTT. Translated, it gives CASSPLNVGGEKLFF. The entire variable domain, with the rest obtained from reference TRBV9 and TRBJ1-4, is as follows: DSGVTQTPKHLITATGQRVTLRCSPRSGDLSVYWYQQSLDQGLQFLIQYYNGEERAKGNILERFSAQQFPDLHSELNLSSLELGDSALYFCASSPLNVGGEKLFFGSGTQLSVL.

DNA for the CDR3: TGTGCCAGCAGTTACACCTACGAGCAGTACTTC. It is translated as CASSYTYEQYF. This chain joins TRBV27 and TRBJ2-7; D gene ambiguous. V was trimmed by 4 bases and J by 2 bases, leaving 3 bases between them. Germline V gives CDR1 MNHEY, CDR2 SMNVEV (reference sequence). The CDR3 has 11 amino acids.

This clone has more than one count but fewer than ten. The rearrangement links TRBV25-1 to TRBJ1-2; TRBD1 might be the D (6 bases). V was clipped by 8 bases and J by 4 bases, with 20 bases between them. The germline gives CDR1 MGHDK, CDR2 SYGVNS. The CDR3 is made up of 15 amino acids. As DNA, the CDR3 is TGTGCCAGCGTGTCTCTGGAAGGGGGTCCCTATGGCTACACCTTC. Encoded protein: CASVSLEGGPYGYTF.

CDR3 DNA: TGTGCCAGCAGCCTTAGCGGGAGGGCCGATATCGCGACCCAGTACTTC. Its protein is CASSLSGRADIATQYF. This chain connects TRBV4-2 to TRBJ2-5; 11 bases match TRBD2. CDR3 length: 16 residues. Germline V gives CDR1 LGHNA, CDR2 YNFKEQ. With 4 bases clipped from V and 7 bases from J, the junction kept 11 bases outside the gene matches.

This clone has more than one count but fewer than ten. This chain connects TRBV10-3 to TRBJ2-1; 12 bases are a match to TRBD2. Trimming cost V 10 bases and J 8 bases; bases outside gene matches: 3. The CDR3 totals 12 residues. Germline V gene lookup returns CDR1 ENHRY and CDR2 SYGVKD. CDR3 region: CATSSGGDEQFF. In DNA, the CDR3 is TGTGCCACCTCTAGCGGGGGGGATGAGCAGTTCTTC.

This clone was detected only a few times. V usage is TRBV7-2 and J usage is TRBJ2-3, with 9 bases that match TRBD2. This CDR3 is built from 17 residues. The germline V gene has CDR1 SGHTA and CDR2 FQGNSA. The junction had 13 bases not matched to a gene; V was cut back by 4 bases and J by 5 bases. The DNA for the CDR3 is TGTGCCAGCAGCTCCGGTCCCGGCGGACTAGCGATAGATACGCAGTATTTT. It yields the protein CASSSGPGGLAIDTQYF.